Presented here are 14 T cell receptor beta chains from one specimen sequenced in a study of cytomegalovirus exposure and HLA in healthy donors. PCR was performed using 60 Vbeta and 13 Jbeta primers. Here immunoSEQ multiplex PCR was the method, and the copy in TCRdb shows in-frame clones only, minus some. The sample carries more than 100,000 clones, over 70% recorded once. Sequenced material: PBMCs. The receptors here all came from a woman aged 18 to 35 in good health and CMV-seronegative.

The chain combines TRBV19 with TRBJ2-3, with 7 bases identical to TRBD2. The CDR3 has 16 amino acids. Trimming cost V 5 bases and J 0 bases; bases outside gene matches: 8. The germline CDR1 and CDR2 sequences are LNHDA and SQIVND (reference sequence). CDR3 sequence reads: CASSAGLTISTDTQYF. The DNA for the CDR3 is TGTGCCAGTAGTGCGGGACTAACTATTAGCACAGATACGCAGTATTTT. The full variable domain, its missing parts supplied by reference TRBV19 and TRBJ2-3, is DGGITQSPKYLFRKEGQNVTLSCEQNLNHDAMYWYRQDPGQGLRLIYYSQIVNDFQKGDIAEGYSVSREKKESFPLTVTSAQKNPTAFYLCASSAGLTISTDTQYFGPGTRLTVL.

This clone showed up just a few times. This chain joins TRBV6-6 and TRBJ2-5, with a possible D match to TRBD2 (5 bases). V was pared by 6 bases and J by 5 bases, with 7 bases between. Germline values: CDR1 MNHNY, CDR2 SVGAGI (reference sequence). The CDR3 length is 11 residues. DNA for the CDR3: TGTGCCAGCAGGAGGGAGGAGACCCAGTACTTC. This codes for CASRREETQYF.

Comment on this clone: Compared with germline, one end of the junction differs, possibly owing to a read error. The chain joins TRBV10-2 to TRBJ1-5; D is uncertain. CDR3 length: 14 residues. Germline V gene sequence: CDR1 WSHSY, CDR2 SAAADI. The CDR3 nucleotides are TGCGCCAGCAGTGAGTCGCGGCAGAATCGGCCCCAGCATTTT. It yields the protein CASSESRQNRPQHF.

The chain combines TRBV7-9 with TRBJ1-1; 9 bases align to TRBD1. The germline gives CDR1 SEHNR, CDR2 FQNEAQ (reference sequence). V trimming: 6 bases; J trimming: 8 bases; junction bases outside the gene matches: 10. The CDR3 runs 14 residues. This chain's CDR3 is CASSPTRTGAEAFF. CDR3 bases: TGTGCCAGCAGTCCTACTAGGACAGGGGCCGAAGCTTTCTTT.

CDR3 in amino acids: CASSSGGTGSRQPQHF. CDR3 DNA sequence: TGTGCCAGCAGCTCGGGAGGGACAGGGAGTCGACAGCCCCAGCATTTT. V gene TRBV5-4 combines with J gene TRBJ1-5, with 9 bases fitting TRBD1. The CDR3 runs 16 residues. Germline CDR1 and CDR2: SGHNT and YYREEE (reference sequence). The V segment lost 3 bases and the J segment 7 bases; nucleotides outside the gene matches: 11.

A few counts support this clone. The V call is TRBV15, the J call TRBJ1-5; 9 nucleotides agree with TRBD1. The length of the CDR3 is 13 residues. J gave up 6 bases and V 8 bases, and 5 bases lay outside the gene matches. Germline-derived CDR1 and CDR2 are LNHNV and YYDKDF (reference sequence). Here the CDR3 reads CATGQGRSQPQHF. Written as DNA, the CDR3 is TGTGCCACCGGACAGGGGCGAAGTCAGCCCCAGCATTTT.

This chain uses TRBV6-5 with TRBJ1-1; 8 nucleotides agree with TRBD1. This CDR3 contains 14 residues. Germline loops: CDR1 MNHEY, CDR2 SVGAGI. The junction had 6 bases not matched to a gene; V was cut back by 5 bases and J by 4 bases. CDR3 residues: CASSDAGGLTEAFF. The CDR3 DNA is TGTGCCAGCAGTGACGCAGGGGGCCTCACTGAAGCTTTCTTT.

V is TRBV30 and J is TRBJ2-7; 12 bases match TRBD2. The CDR3 sequence is 17 residues long. V lost 7 bases, J lost 2 bases, and 15 bases stayed unmatched. Per germline, CDR1 GTSNPN and CDR2 SVGIG (reference sequence). The CDR3: CASEFGLAGHEPYEQYF. For the CDR3, the DNA is TGTGCCTCTGAATTCGGACTAGCGGGACACGAACCCTACGAGCAGTACTTC. Looking up the rest from reference TRBV30 and TRBJ2-7 gives the full variable domain: SQTIHQWPATLVQPVGSPLSLECTVEGTSNPNLYWYRQAAGRGLQLLFYSVGIGQISSEVPQNLSASRPQDRQFILSSKKLLLSDSGFYLCASEFGLAGHEPYEQYFGPGTRLTVT.

CDR3 residues: CASSFGRSGANVLTF. DNA for the CDR3: TGTGCCAGCAGTTTTGGAAGGAGTGGGGCCAACGTCCTGACTTTC. The V call is TRBV6-5, the J call TRBJ2-6, with D unresolved. CDR1 and CDR2 (germline): MNHEY, SVGAGI. V lost 4 bases, J lost 3 bases, and 10 bases lay in between. The CDR3 totals 15 residues.

The chain has TRBV5-1 and TRBJ1-1; D is ambiguous. The CDR3 has 12 residues. Germline loops: CDR1 SGHRS, CDR2 YFSETQ. Trimming cost V 7 bases and J 4 bases, with 11 bases left between them. CDR3 amino acids: CASCNVSTEAFF. CDR3 DNA: TGCGCCAGCTGCAACGTGAGCACTGAAGCTTTCTTT.

CDR3 region: CASSLGGSRVGQPQHF. The DNA of the CDR3 is TGTGCCAGCAGTTTAGGCGGGTCTCGAGTGGGTCAGCCCCAGCATTTT. The chain has TRBV27 and TRBJ1-5, with D uncertain. Germline V gene lookup returns CDR1 MNHEY and CDR2 SMNVEV (reference sequence). Trimming left V 2 bases short and J 6 bases short, with 17 bases between. The CDR3 contains 16 residues.

The J gene is TRBJ1-5, the V gene TRBV25-1; maybe TRBD1 (5 bases). V gave up 6 bases and J gave up 1 base, with 10 bases separating them. In germline, CDR1 is MGHDK, CDR2 SYGVNS. This CDR3 has 14 residues. The CDR3 reads CASSPPGSNQPQHF. The CDR3 nucleotides read TGTGCCAGCAGCCCCCCAGGGAGCAATCAGCCCCAGCATTTT.

This clone was seen a few times. V and J are TRBV6-1 and TRBJ2-7; 12 bases line up with TRBD1. The CDR3 covers 14 residues. The germline gives CDR1 MNHNS, CDR2 SASEGT. J lost 8 bases, V lost 3 bases, and 5 bases had no gene match. Written as DNA, the CDR3 is TGTGCCAGCAGTGAGTCCGGGACAGGGGGCCAGCAGTACTTC. This gives the protein CASSESGTGGQQYF.

The V and J genes are TRBV5-6 and TRBJ2-7; D is perhaps TRBD1 (7 bases). The V end was cut by 3 bases, the J end by 3 bases, with 19 bases between. Per the germline V gene, CDR1 is SGHDT and CDR2 is YYEEEE. The CDR3 covers 16 residues. The CDR3 loop is CASSSYRGQGGYEQYF. In DNA form, the CDR3 reads TGTGCCAGCAGCTCCTACCGGGGCCAGGGGGGCTACGAGCAGTACTTC.